The 19 T cell receptor beta chains below were found in one sample sequenced in a study of T cell changes during pregnancy in multiple sclerosis. Method: immunoSEQ multiplex PCR; TCRdb's copy keeps in-frame clones and lacks some. The sample records 55,000 to 70,000 clones, 93% being singletons. The sequencing used peripheral blood, collected after pregnancy. These receptors originate from a female donor with multiple sclerosis, enrolled in a pregnancy study.

This sequence joins TRBV6-4 and TRBJ2-1; TRBD2 might be the D (6 bases). In germline, CDR1 is MRHNA, CDR2 SNTAGT. V gave up 11 bases and J gave up 5 bases, with 13 bases separating them. This CDR3 region has 12 residues. CDR3 amino acids: CAGGTENNEQFF. The CDR3 DNA is TGTGCCGGGGGGACGGAGAACAATGAGCAGTTCTTC.

V gene TRBV4-2 combines with J gene TRBJ2-7, with D possibly TRBD1 on 5 matching bases. Trimming pared 1 base from V and 4 bases from J, leaving 23 bases between. The CDR3 covers 18 residues. Germline V gene data show CDR1 as LGHNA and CDR2 as YNFKEQ. CDR3 DNA: TGTGCCAGCAGCCAAGGGAACCCAGGGCCAGTAGAGGTATACGAGCAGTACTTC. Translating it yields CASSQGNPGPVEVYEQYF.

This chain uses TRBV7-2 with TRBJ2-1; 12 bases are shared with TRBD2. Germline assignment: CDR1 SGHTA and CDR2 FQGNSA. The CDR3 extends over 19 amino acids. V was pared by 5 bases and J by 4 bases, with 15 bases of the junction left unmatched. This chain's CDR3 is CASSLVRHAGLAGYNEQFF. The CDR3 DNA is TGTGCCAGCAGCCTCGTACGACATGCGGGACTAGCGGGTTACAATGAGCAGTTCTTC.

V usage is TRBV5-6 and J usage is TRBJ2-3; D is undetermined. Trimming left V 4 bases short and J 1 base short, with 7 bases between. The germline gives CDR1 SGHDT, CDR2 YYEEEE. The CDR3 has 13 residues. This chain's CDR3 is CASSARRTDTQYF. The CDR3 nucleotides are TGTGCCAGCAGCGCGCGTCGCACAGATACGCAGTATTTT.

This chain joins TRBV5-1 and TRBJ2-2, with 8 bases fitting TRBD1. This CDR3 is 15 amino acids long. Per the germline V gene, CDR1 is SGHRS and CDR2 is YFSETQ. V trimming: 6 bases; J trimming: 2 bases; junction bases outside the gene matches: 6. This chain's CDR3 is CASKDRAKNTGELFF. CDR3 sequence (DNA): TGCGCCAGCAAGGACAGGGCGAAAAACACCGGGGAGCTGTTTTTT.

This clone was picked up one time. The CDR3 loop is CASSQDLASGSSNEQFF. The CDR3 nucleotides read TGCGCCAGCAGCCAAGACTTGGCTAGCGGGAGTTCGAATGAGCAGTTCTTC. The chain links TRBV4-1 to TRBJ2-1, with 10 bases lining up with TRBD2. The V gene end was trimmed by 0 bases and the J gene end by 7 bases; junction bases not matched to a gene: 9. CDR1 MGHRA and CDR2 YSYEKL come from the germline V gene. This CDR3 is 17 amino acids long.

The chain joins TRBV6-1 to TRBJ1-4; D might be TRBD1 (5 bases). Germline V gives CDR1 MNHNS, CDR2 SASEGT. The V and J ends lost 7 bases and 7 bases respectively, with 19 bases between them. The CDR3 totals 15 residues. The CDR3 sequence is CASTQAPQGGEKLFF. CDR3 DNA sequence: TGTGCCAGCACCCAAGCCCCTCAGGGAGGTGAAAAACTGTTTTTT.

The chain's CDR3 is CASSIEGAKYEQYF. DNA for the CDR3: TGTGCCAGCAGCATTGAGGGGGCGAAGTACGAGCAGTACTTC. This rearrangement joins TRBV7-2 to TRBJ2-7, with 7 bases fitting TRBD1. The germline CDR1 and CDR2 sequences are SGHTA and FQGNSA. The CDR3 is 14 amino acids. The J segment lost 4 bases and the V segment lost 5 bases, leaving 8 bases of the junction unmatched.

This chain joins TRBV15 and TRBJ2-3, with TRBD2 matching 13 bases. CDR3 length: 16 residues. From germline, CDR1 is LNHNV and CDR2 YYDKDF (reference sequence). The ends lost 0 bases at V and 3 bases at J; junction bases unmatched: 0. The CDR3 sequence: CATSREGLAGTDTQYF. The DNA of the CDR3 is TGTGCCACCAGCAGAGAGGGACTAGCGGGAACAGATACGCAGTATTTT.

The rearrangement uses TRBV5-4 and TRBJ2-1; D unclear. This CDR3 has 13 amino acids. V was clipped by 4 bases and J by 3 bases, with 8 bases between them. Germline V gene sequence: CDR1 SGHNT, CDR2 YYREEE (reference sequence). CDR3 loop: CASSPWSYNEQFF. In DNA, the CDR3 is TGTGCCAGCAGCCCTTGGAGCTACAATGAGCAGTTCTTC. The full variable domain, rest sourced from reference TRBV5-4 and TRBJ2-1, is ETGVTQSPTHLIKTRGQQVTLRCSSQSGHNTVSWYQQALGQGPQFIFQYYREEENGRGNFPPRFSGLQFPNYSSELNVNALELDDSALYLCASSPWSYNEQFFGPGTRLTVL.

V and J are TRBV5-1 and TRBJ2-7; 10 bases match TRBD1. The junction had 8 bases not matched to a gene; V was cut back by 4 bases and J by 4 bases. CDR3 length: 15 amino acids. In germline, CDR1 is SGHRS, CDR2 YFSETQ. The DNA of the CDR3 is TGCGCCAGCAGCCCTGGACAGGGGGTAGGGTACGAGCAGTACTTC. Translated, it gives CASSPGQGVGYEQYF.

This chain joins TRBV11-2 and TRBJ2-1, with 12 bases identical to TRBD2. CDR3 length: 18 residues. Germline V gene data show CDR1 as SGHAT and CDR2 as FQNNGV. After removal of 1 base from V and 8 bases from J, the junction contained 12 bases not matched to a gene. The CDR3 DNA sequence: TGTGCCAGCAGCTTAGGGGGGACTAGCGGGTACCGGGGAGATGAGCAGTTCTTC. Translation: CASSLGGTSGYRGDEQFF. The variable domain in full, completed from reference TRBV11-2 and TRBJ2-1, reads EAGVAQSPRYKIIEKRQSVAFWCNPISGHATLYWYQQILGQGPKLLIQFQNNGVVDDSQLPKDRFSAERLKGVDSTLKIQPAKLEDSAVYLCASSLGGTSGYRGDEQFFGPGTRLTVL.

The chain carries TRBV5-4 and TRBJ2-7; 7 bases agree with TRBD1. Germline assignment: CDR1 SGHNT and CDR2 YYREEE (reference sequence). V lost 3 bases, J lost 3 bases, and 0 bases stayed unmatched. The CDR3 runs to 12 residues. CDR3 region: CASSWDSYEQYF. In DNA, the CDR3 is TGTGCCAGCAGCTGGGACAGCTACGAGCAGTACTTC.

The chain combines TRBV7-9 with TRBJ1-1, with 8 positions matching TRBD1. With V trimmed by 4 bases and J by 1 base, 17 bases remained unmatched. The CDR3 loop spans 19 amino acids. Germline V gene data show CDR1 as SEHNR and CDR2 as FQNEAQ (reference sequence). Here the CDR3 DNA reads TGTGCCAGCAGCTCAGAACTCCTGACAGGGGCTCGGACGAACACTGAAGCTTTCTTT. Its translation: CASSSELLTGARTNTEAFF. Full variable domain (outside the CDR3, taken from reference TRBV7-9 and TRBJ1-1): DTGVSQNPRHKITKRGQNVTFRCDPISEHNRLYWYRQTLGQGPEFLTYFQNEAQLEKSRLLSDRFSAERPKGSFSTLEIQRTEQGDSAMYLCASSSELLTGARTNTEAFFGQGTRLTVV.

The chain employs TRBV30 and TRBJ2-1, with TRBD1 as a possible D gene (5 bases). The germline CDR1 and CDR2 sequences are GTSNPN and SVGIG (reference sequence). Trimming removed 5 bases from V and 3 bases from J, with 8 bases in between. CDR3 length: 12 amino acids. The CDR3 DNA reads as TGTGCCTGGGACAGCGTCTACAATGAGCAGTTCTTC. It codes for CAWDSVYNEQFF.

This chain uses TRBV7-2 with TRBJ2-2, with 7 bases that match TRBD2. The germline gives CDR1 SGHTA, CDR2 FQGNSA. The CDR3 contains 15 residues. V dropped 5 bases and J dropped 5; count of bases not matched to a gene: 8. The CDR3 coding sequence is TGTGCCAGCAGCCCCGGACTAGATTCAACCGGGGAGCTGTTTTTT. It codes for CASSPGLDSTGELFF.

The chain combines TRBV27 with TRBJ2-4, with D uncertain. This CDR3 has 15 amino acids. Looked up from germline, CDR1 is MNHEY and CDR2 is SMNVEV (reference sequence). With 5 bases removed from V and 2 bases from J, the gap between germline ends came to 13 bases. The CDR3 region has the DNA TGTGCCAGCAGTCCTACCTCTATCACCAAAAACATTCAGTACTTC. It translates to CASSPTSITKNIQYF.

The V and J genes are TRBV18 and TRBJ2-1, with D possibly matching TRBD1 (5 bases). The germline gives CDR1 KGHSH, CDR2 LQKENI. Trimming shortened V by 0 bases and J by 1 base, and 10 bases separated the two germline ends. There are 16 residues in the CDR3. CDR3 region: CASSPPAGLSYNEQFF. CDR3 nucleotides: TGTGCCAGCTCACCACCGGCAGGGCTATCCTACAATGAGCAGTTCTTC. The variable domain in full, completed from reference TRBV18 and TRBJ2-1, reads NAGVMQNPRHLVRRRGQEARLRCSPMKGHSHVYWYRQLPEEGLKFMVYLQKENIIDESGMPKERFSAEFPKEGPSILRIQQVVRGDSAAYFCASSPPAGLSYNEQFFGPGTRLTVL.

The chain carries TRBV7-9 and TRBJ2-1; 12 bases map to TRBD2. Germline CDR1 and CDR2: SEHNR and FQNEAQ (reference sequence). The CDR3 consists of 17 residues. V was pared by 5 bases and J by 4 bases, with 9 bases of the junction left unmatched. As DNA, the CDR3 is TGTGCCAGCAGCCGGACTAGCGGGGCCCCCAGTTACAATGAGCAGTTCTTC. Translated: CASSRTSGAPSYNEQFF.